These 16 T cell receptor beta chains were sequenced from one sample in a study of blood T cell repertoires in COVID-19. Sequenced by immunoSEQ multiplex PCR; TCRdb stores in-frame clones only, minus some. The table lists 100,000 or so clones, approximately 80% of them singletons. Material: peripheral blood. These receptors all come from a man between 65 and 85 years old with active or convalescent COVID-19.

Points on this clone: This specimen includes other DNA sequences encoding the same CDR3. The chain carries TRBV5-1 and TRBJ1-2, with TRBD1 matching 8 bases. J was trimmed by 8 bases and V by 3 bases; bases with no gene match: 6. CDR1 is SGHRS, CDR2 YFSETQ, per germline. The CDR3 length is 13 residues. For the CDR3, the DNA is TGCGCCAGCAGCTACGGACAGGGCGGGGGCTACACCTTC. Its translation is CASSYGQGGGYTF.

The chain has TRBV11-2 and TRBJ2-7; 8 positions match TRBD2. The germline CDR1 and CDR2 sequences are SGHAT and FQNNGV. Trimming at V came to 5 bases and at J to 0 bases, leaving 15 bases not matched to a gene. This CDR3 is 18 amino acids long. This CDR3 reads CASSPSPVGSGASYEQYF. The CDR3 DNA follows: TGTGCCAGCAGCCCCTCGCCCGTAGGTAGCGGGGCCTCCTACGAGCAGTACTTC.

The V call is TRBV2, the J call TRBJ2-1, with D perhaps TRBD1 (6 bases). The CDR3 runs to 16 residues. Germline V lookup: CDR1 SNHLY, CDR2 FYNNEI. Trimming removed 5 bases from V and 2 bases from J, with 16 bases in between. CDR3 residues: CASSTLGAGAYNEQFF. As DNA, the CDR3 is TGTGCCAGCAGTACCTTAGGGGCAGGGGCCTACAATGAGCAGTTCTTC.

The chain links TRBV3-1 (or the pseudogene TRBV3-2) to TRBJ1-5; D not certain. The ends were cut back, 1 base at V and 0 bases at J, with 7 bases in the middle. Germline CDR1 reads LGHDT; CDR2 reads YNNKEL (reference sequence). The CDR3 totals 15 residues. The CDR3 sequence is CASSQALNSNQPQHF. The CDR3 region has the DNA TGTGCCAGCAGCCAAGCTTTAAATAGCAATCAGCCCCAGCATTTT.

The V call is TRBV20-1, the J call TRBJ2-1; no firm D call. The V gene's germline CDR1 is DFQATT and CDR2 SNEGSKA (reference sequence). The CDR3 runs 11 residues. The V end was cut by 0 bases, the J end by 7 bases, with 4 bases between. The CDR3 nucleotides are TGCAGTGCTAGAGATCAGAATGAGCAGTTCTTC. It specifies CSARDQNEQFF.

The genes are TRBV5-1 and TRBJ2-1, with 7 bases lining up with TRBD2. Per germline, CDR1 SGHRS and CDR2 YFSETQ. V was pared by 3 bases and J by 4 bases, with 4 bases of the junction left unmatched. The CDR3 sequence is 14 residues long. CDR3: CASSYSGSYNEQFF. The CDR3 DNA sequence: TGCGCCAGCAGCTATAGCGGGTCTTACAATGAGCAGTTCTTC. The full variable domain, in which reference TRBV5-1 and TRBJ2-1 provide the parts outside the CDR3, is KAGVTQTPRYLIKTRGQQVTLSCSPISGHRSVSWYQQTPGQGLQFLFEYFSETQRNKGNFPGRFSGRQFSNSRSEMNVSTLELGDSALYLCASSYSGSYNEQFFGPGTRLTVL.

V is TRBV7-2 and J is TRBJ1-2; tentative D call: TRBD1 (6 bases). V shed 1 base and J shed 2 bases, with 8 bases lying between them. The CDR3 is 14 amino acids. In germline, CDR1 is SGHTA, CDR2 FQGNSA. The CDR3 sequence: CASSLGTANYGYTF. DNA for the CDR3: TGTGCCAGCAGCTTAGGGACAGCCAACTATGGCTACACCTTC.

Only a few counts were recorded for this clone. CDR3 residues: CATSGRDGGELFF. As DNA, the CDR3 is TGTGCCACCAGTGGCAGGGATGGCGGGGAGCTGTTTTTT. V is TRBV24-1 and J is TRBJ2-2, with D tentatively TRBD1 (5 bases). From germline, CDR1 is KGHDR and CDR2 SFDVKD. The CDR3 runs 13 residues. Deletions cut 5 bases from V and 7 bases from J, with 10 bases between.

V gene TRBV5-1 combines with J gene TRBJ2-5; weak D call: TRBD1 (5 bases). The CDR3 extends over 15 amino acids. V lost 0 bases, J lost 2 bases, and 11 bases lay in between. Germline V gene data show CDR1 as SGHRS and CDR2 as YFSETQ. CDR3 protein: CASSLASGQQETQYF. CDR3 nucleotides: TGCGCCAGCAGCTTGGCCTCAGGGCAGCAAGAGACCCAGTACTTC.

This chain links TRBV9 with TRBJ2-7; 7 nucleotides agree with TRBD1. Losses at the gene ends were 4 bases for V and 4 bases for J; bases not matched to a gene: 8. The CDR3 covers 14 residues. The germline V gene has CDR1 SGDLS and CDR2 YYNGEE. The CDR3 loop is CASSPRTGRYEQYF. Here the CDR3 DNA reads TGTGCCAGCAGCCCCCGGACAGGAAGGTACGAGCAGTACTTC.

This sequence joins TRBV6-1 and TRBJ2-7, with a weak D call TRBD1 (5 bases). The CDR3 length is 13 residues. CDR1 MNHNS and CDR2 SASEGT come from the germline V gene. V was shortened by 3 bases and J by 4 bases, with 10 bases between the two germline ends. CDR3: CASSEGPSYEQYF. The CDR3 DNA reads TGTGCCAGCAGTGAGGGGCCTTCTTACGAGCAGTACTTC.

The chain uses TRBV11-2 and TRBJ2-7; TRBD2 matches at 11 bases. Germline V gene data show CDR1 as SGHAT and CDR2 as FQNNGV. The CDR3 runs 15 residues. V trimming: 4 bases; J trimming: 7 bases; junction bases outside the gene matches: 9. CDR3 protein: CASSSETSGSGEQYF. CDR3 in DNA: TGTGCCAGCAGCTCAGAAACTAGCGGGAGTGGGGAGCAGTACTTC.

This clone was observed a few times. The CDR3 reads CASSQTGGEAFF. The CDR3 DNA sequence: TGTGCCAGCAGTCAGACAGGGGGGGAAGCTTTCTTT. V is TRBV27 and J is TRBJ1-1, with TRBD1 identical over 9 bases. Germline loops: CDR1 MNHEY, CDR2 SMNVEV (reference sequence). V lost 5 bases and J lost 8; bases outside the gene matches: 3. The CDR3 totals 12 residues.

The rearrangement uses TRBV6-6 and TRBJ2-7, with TRBD2 as a possible D gene (5 bases). This CDR3 comprises 12 residues. CDR1 and CDR2 (germline): MNHNY, SVGAGI (reference sequence). Trimming shortened V by 5 bases and J by 5 bases, and 10 bases separated the two germline ends. Written as DNA, the CDR3 is TGTGCCAGCAGTCCGGGAAGGCACGAGCAGTACTTC. Protein sequence: CASSPGRHEQYF.

The CDR3 loop is CATGSVGRQNTGELFF. CDR3 in DNA: TGTGCCACAGGTTCCGTAGGGAGGCAAAACACCGGGGAGCTGTTTTTT. The chain combines TRBV5-4 with TRBJ2-2; the D gene is possibly TRBD2 (6 bases). V lost 9 bases and J 2 bases, leaving 20 bases between the germline ends. This CDR3 region has 16 residues. Germline V gene data show CDR1 as SGHNT and CDR2 as YYREEE (reference sequence).

The V and J genes are TRBV6-2 or TRBV6-3 and TRBJ2-7; TRBD2 matches at 13 bases. The germline CDR1 and CDR2 sequences are MNHEY and SVGEGT. With 6 bases clipped from V and 6 bases from J, the junction kept 5 bases outside the gene matches. The CDR3 has 14 residues. The CDR3 here is CASSRTSGSGEQYF. The CDR3 coding sequence is TGTGCCAGCAGCCGGACTAGCGGGAGTGGCGAGCAGTACTTC.